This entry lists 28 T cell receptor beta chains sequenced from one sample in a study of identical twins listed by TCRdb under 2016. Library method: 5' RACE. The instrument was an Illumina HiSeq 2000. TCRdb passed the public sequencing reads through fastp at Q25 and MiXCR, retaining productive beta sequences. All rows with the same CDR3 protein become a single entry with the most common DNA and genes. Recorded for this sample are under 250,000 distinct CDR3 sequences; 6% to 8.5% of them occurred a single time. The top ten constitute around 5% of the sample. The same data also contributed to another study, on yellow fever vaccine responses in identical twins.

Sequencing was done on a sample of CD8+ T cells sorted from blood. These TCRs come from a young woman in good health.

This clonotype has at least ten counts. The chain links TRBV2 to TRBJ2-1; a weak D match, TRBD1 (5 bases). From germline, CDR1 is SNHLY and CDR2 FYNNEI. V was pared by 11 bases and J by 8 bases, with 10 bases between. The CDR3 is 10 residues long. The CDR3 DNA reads TGTGCCGTTCAGGGCTATGAGCAGTTCTTC. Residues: CAVQGYEQFF.

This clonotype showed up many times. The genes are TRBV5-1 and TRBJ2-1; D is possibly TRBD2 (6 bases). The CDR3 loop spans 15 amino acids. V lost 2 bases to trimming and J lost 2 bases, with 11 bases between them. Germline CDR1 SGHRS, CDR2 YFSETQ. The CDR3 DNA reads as TGCGCCAGCAGCTTTGCCGGACTACCCTACAATGAGCAGTTCTTC. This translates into CASSFAGLPYNEQFF.

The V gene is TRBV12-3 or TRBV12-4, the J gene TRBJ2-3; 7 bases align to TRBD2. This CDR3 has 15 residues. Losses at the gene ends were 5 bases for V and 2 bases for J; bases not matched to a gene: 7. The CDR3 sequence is CASSPRLAHTDTQYF. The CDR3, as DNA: TGTGCCAGCAGTCCAAGACTAGCCCACACAGATACGCAGTATTTT.

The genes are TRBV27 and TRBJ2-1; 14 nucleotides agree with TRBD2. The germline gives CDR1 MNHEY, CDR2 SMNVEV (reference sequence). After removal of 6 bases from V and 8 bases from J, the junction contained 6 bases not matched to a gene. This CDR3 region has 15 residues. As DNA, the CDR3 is TGTGCCAGCAGCCTCTTGGGACTAGCGGGAGATGAGCAGTTCTTC. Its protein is CASSLLGLAGDEQFF.

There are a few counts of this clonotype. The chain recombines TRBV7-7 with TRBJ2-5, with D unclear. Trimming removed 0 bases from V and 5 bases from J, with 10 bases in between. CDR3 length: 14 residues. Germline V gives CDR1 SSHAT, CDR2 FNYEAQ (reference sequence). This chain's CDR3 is CASSLAASRETQYF. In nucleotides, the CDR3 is TGTGCCAGCAGCTTAGCAGCTAGTCGGGAGACCCAGTACTTC.

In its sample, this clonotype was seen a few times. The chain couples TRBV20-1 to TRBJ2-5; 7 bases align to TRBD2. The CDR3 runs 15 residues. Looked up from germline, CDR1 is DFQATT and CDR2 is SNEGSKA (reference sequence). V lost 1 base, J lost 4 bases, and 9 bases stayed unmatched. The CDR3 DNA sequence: TGCAGTGCTAGAGCGGCAGGGAGGGAAATAGAGACCCAGTACTTC. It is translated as CSARAAGREIETQYF.

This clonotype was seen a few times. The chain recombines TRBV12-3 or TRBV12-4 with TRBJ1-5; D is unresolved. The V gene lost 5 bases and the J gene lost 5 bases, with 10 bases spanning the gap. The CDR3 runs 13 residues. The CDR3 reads CASSLGRDQPQHF. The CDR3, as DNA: TGTGCCAGCAGTCTAGGAAGGGATCAGCCCCAGCATTTT.

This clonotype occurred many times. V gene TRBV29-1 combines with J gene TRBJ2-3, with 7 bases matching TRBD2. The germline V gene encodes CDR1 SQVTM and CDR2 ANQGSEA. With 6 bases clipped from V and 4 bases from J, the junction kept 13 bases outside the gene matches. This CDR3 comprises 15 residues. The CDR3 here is CSVGGSSLRADTQYF. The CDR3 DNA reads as TGCAGCGTCGGGGGGAGTAGCCTAAGGGCAGATACGCAGTATTTT.

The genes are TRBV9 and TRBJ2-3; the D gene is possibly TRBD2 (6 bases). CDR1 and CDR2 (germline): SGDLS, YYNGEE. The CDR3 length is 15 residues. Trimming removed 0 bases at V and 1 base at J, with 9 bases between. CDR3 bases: TGTGCCAGCAGCGTAGCGGGAGCGGGCACAGATACGCAGTATTTT. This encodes CASSVAGAGTDTQYF.

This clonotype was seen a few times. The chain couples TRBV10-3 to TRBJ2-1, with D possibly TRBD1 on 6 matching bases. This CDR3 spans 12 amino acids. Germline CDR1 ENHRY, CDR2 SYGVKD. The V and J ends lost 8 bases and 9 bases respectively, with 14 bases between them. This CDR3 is CAIGGRAAEQFF. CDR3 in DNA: TGTGCCATCGGGGGCCGGGCCGCTGAGCAGTTCTTC.

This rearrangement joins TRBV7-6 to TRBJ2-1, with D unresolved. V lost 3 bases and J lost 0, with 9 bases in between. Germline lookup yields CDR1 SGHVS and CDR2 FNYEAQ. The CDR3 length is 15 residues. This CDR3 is CASSLDPSSYNEQFF. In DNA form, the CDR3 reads TGTGCCAGCAGCTTGGACCCGAGCTCCTACAATGAGCAGTTCTTC.

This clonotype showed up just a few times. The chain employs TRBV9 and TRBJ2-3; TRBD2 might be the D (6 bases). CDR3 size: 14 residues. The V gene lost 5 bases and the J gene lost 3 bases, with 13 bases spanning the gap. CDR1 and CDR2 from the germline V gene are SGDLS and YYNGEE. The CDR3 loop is CASSAGMETDTQYF. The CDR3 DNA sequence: TGTGCCAGCAGTGCGGGAATGGAAACAGATACGCAGTATTTT.

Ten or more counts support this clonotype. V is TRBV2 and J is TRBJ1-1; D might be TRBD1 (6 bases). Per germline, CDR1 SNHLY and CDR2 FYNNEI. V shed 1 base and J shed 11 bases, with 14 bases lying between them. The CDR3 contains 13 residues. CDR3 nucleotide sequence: TGTGCCAGCAGTGAAGGGCCACAGGGTTCGGCTTTCTTT. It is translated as CASSEGPQGSAFF.

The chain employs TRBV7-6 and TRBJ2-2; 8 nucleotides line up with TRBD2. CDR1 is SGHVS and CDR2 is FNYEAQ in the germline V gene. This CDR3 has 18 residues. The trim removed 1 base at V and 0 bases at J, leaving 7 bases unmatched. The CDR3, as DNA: TGTGCCAGCAGCTTAGGCCTAGCGGGCCTTTCGAACACCGGGGAGCTGTTTTTT. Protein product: CASSLGLAGLSNTGELFF.

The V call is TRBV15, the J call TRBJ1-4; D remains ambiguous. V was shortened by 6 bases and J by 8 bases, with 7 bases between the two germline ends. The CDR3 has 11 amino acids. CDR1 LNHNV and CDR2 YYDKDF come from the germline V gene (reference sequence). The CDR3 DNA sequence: TGTGCCACCAGGTTACGGGAAAAACTGTTTTTT. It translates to CATRLREKLFF.

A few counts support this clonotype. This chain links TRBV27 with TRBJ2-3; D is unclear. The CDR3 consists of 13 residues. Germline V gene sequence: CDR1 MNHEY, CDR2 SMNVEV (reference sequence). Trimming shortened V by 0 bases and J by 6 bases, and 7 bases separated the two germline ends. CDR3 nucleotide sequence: TGTGCCAGCAGTTTATCGTTGGGGGATACGCAGTATTTT. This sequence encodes CASSLSLGDTQYF.

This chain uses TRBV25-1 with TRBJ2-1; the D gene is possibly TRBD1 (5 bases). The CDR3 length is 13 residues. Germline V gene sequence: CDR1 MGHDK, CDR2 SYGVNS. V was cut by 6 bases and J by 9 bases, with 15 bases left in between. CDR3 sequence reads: CASSPGIFGEQFF. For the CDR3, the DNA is TGTGCCAGCAGCCCAGGGATATTTGGTGAGCAGTTCTTC.

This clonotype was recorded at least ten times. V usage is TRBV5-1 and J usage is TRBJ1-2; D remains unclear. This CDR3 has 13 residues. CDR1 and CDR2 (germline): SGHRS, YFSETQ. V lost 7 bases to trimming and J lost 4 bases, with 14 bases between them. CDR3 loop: CASRGRSRYGYTF. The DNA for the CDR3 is TGCGCCAGCCGCGGCAGATCACGCTATGGCTACACCTTC.

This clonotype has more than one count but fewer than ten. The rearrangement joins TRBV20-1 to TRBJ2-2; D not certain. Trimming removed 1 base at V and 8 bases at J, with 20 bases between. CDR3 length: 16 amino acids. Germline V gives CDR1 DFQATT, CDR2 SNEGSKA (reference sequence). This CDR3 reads CSARVYGDRECGELFF. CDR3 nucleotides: TGCAGTGCTAGAGTCTATGGCGACCGAGAGTGTGGGGAGCTGTTTTTT.

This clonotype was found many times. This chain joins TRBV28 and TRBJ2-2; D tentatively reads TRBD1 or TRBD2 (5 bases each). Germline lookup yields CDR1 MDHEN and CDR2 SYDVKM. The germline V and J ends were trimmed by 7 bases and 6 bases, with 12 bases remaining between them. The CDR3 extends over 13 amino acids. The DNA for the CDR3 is TGTGCCAGCACCTGGTTGGGGGCCGGGGAGCTGTTTTTT. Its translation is CASTWLGAGELFF.

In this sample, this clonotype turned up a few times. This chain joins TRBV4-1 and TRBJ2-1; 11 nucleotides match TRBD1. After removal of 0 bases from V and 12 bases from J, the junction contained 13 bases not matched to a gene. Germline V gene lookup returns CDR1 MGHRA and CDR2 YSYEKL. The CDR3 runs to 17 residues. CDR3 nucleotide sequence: TGCGCCAGCAGCCAAGACTACCCCGGGACAGGGGGTGGTGGGCAGTTCTTC. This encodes CASSQDYPGTGGGGQFF.

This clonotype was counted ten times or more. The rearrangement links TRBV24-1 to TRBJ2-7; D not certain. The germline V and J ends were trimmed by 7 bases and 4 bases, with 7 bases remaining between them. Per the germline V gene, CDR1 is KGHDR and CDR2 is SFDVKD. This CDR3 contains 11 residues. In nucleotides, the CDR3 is TGTGCCACCAGCCCCCCTTACGAGCAGTACGTC. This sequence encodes CATSPPYEQYV.

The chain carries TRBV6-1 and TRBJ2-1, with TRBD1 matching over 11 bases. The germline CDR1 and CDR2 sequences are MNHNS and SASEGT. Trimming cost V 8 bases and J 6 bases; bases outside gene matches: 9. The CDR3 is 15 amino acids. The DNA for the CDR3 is TGTGCCAGCTCCCCGTCCGGGACAGGGGGCAATGAGCAGTTCTTC. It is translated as CASSPSGTGGNEQFF.

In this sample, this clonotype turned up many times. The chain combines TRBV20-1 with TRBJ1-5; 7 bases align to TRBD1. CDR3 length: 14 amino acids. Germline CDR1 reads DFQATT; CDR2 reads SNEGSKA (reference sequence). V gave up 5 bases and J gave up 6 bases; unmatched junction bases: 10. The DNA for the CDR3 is TGCAGTGCTCTATACAGGGGAGGGAGTCAGCCCCAGCATTTT. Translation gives CSALYRGGSQPQHF.

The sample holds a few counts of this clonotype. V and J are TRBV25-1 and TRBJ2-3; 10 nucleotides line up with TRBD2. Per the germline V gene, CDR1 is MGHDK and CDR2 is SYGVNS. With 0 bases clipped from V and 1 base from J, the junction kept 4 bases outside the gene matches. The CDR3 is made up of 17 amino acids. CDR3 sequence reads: CASSEYYLAGGTDTQYF. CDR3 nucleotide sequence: TGTGCCAGCAGTGAATACTATCTAGCGGGAGGCACAGATACGCAGTATTTT. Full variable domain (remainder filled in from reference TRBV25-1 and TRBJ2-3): EADIYQTPRYLVIGTGKKITLECSQTMGHDKMYWYQQDPGMELHLIHYSYGVNSTEKGDLSSESTVSRIRTEHFPLTLESARPSHTSQYLCASSEYYLAGGTDTQYFGPGTRLTVL.

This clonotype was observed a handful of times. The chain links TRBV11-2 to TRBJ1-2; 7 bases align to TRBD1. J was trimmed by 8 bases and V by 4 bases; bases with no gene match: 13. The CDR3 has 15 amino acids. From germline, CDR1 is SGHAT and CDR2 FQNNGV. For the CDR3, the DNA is TGTGCCAGCAGCTCCCACCTGGGACAGTTGTTGGGCTACACCTTC. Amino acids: CASSSHLGQLLGYTF. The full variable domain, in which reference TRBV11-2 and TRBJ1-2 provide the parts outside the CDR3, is EAGVAQSPRYKIIEKRQSVAFWCNPISGHATLYWYQQILGQGPKLLIQFQNNGVVDDSQLPKDRFSAERLKGVDSTLKIQPAKLEDSAVYLCASSSHLGQLLGYTFGSGTRLTVV.

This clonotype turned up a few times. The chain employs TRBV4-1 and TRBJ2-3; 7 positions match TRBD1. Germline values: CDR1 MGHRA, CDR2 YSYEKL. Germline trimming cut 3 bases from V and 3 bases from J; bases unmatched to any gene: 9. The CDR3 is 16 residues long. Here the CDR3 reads CASSHPPTGKTDTQYF. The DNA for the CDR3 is TGCGCCAGCAGCCATCCCCCGACAGGGAAAACAGATACGCAGTATTTT.

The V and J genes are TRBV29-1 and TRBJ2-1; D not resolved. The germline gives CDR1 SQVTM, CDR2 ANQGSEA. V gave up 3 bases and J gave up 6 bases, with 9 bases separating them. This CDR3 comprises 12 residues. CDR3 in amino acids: CSVDPRSNEQFF. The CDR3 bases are TGCAGCGTTGATCCCAGAAGCAATGAGCAGTTCTTC.